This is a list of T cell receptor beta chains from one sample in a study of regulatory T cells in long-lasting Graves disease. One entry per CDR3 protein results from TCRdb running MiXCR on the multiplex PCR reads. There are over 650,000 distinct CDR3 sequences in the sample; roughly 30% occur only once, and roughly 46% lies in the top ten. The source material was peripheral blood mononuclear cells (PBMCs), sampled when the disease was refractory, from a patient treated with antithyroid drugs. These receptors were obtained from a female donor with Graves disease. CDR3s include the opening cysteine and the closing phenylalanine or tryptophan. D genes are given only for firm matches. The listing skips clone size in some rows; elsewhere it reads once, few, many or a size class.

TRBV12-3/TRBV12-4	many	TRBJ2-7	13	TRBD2	TGTGCCAGCAGTGAGCGGGGATCTTACGAGCAGTACTTC	CASSERGSYEQYF
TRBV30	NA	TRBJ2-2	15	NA	TGTGCCTGGAGTGTAGACAGGCGAGGGGACGGGGAGCTGTTTTTT	CAWSVDRRGDGELFF
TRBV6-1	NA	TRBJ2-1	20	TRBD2	TGTGCCAGCAGTGTGGGGACTAGCGGGAGGGGCCTGGTTACCTACAATGAGCAGTTCTTC	CASSVGTSGRGLVTYNEQFF
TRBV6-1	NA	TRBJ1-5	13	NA	TGTGCCAGCCTGAGGGAGGGTGATCAGCCCCAGCATTTT	CASLREGDQPQHF
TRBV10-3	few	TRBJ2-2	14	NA	TGTGCCATCAGTGAGTCTGGTGTTCTCCGGGAGCTGTTTTTT	CAISESGVLRELFF
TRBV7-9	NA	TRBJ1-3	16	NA	TGTGCCAGCAGCTTAGTCGACTCCTCGTCTGGAAACACCATATATTTT	CASSLVDSSSGNTIYF
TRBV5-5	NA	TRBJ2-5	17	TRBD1	TGTGCCAGCAGCGTTGAATCCGGGACAGGGAGGGGAGAGACCCAGTACTTC	CASSVESGTGRGETQYF
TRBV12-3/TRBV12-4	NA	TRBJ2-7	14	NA	TGTGCCAGCAGTCCGGTTGGGGGCGACTACGAGCAGTACTTC	CASSPVGGDYEQYF
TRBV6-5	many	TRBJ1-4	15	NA	TGTGCCAGCAGTTACTCGAGGGCGCAACTTGAAAAACTGTTTTTT	CASSYSRAQLEKLFF
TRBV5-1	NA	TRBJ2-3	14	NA	TGCGCCAGCAGCTTGGCCCTCGGAGCAGATACGCAGTATTTT	CASSLALGADTQYF
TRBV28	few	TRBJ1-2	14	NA	TGTGCCAGCAGTCAACCCCCCCATAACTATGGCCACACCTTC	CASSQPPHNYGHTF
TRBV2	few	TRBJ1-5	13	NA	TGTGCCACTAGGGGTGAAAGCAATCAGCCCCAGCATTTT	CATRGESNQPQHF
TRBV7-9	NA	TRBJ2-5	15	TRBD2	TGTGCCAGCAGCAAAAGGGCGGGAGGGCAAGAGACCCAGTACTTC	CASSKRAGGQETQYF
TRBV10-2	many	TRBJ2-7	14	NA	TGCGCCAGCAGTCTGGGAGGGGGAGAAAACGAGCAGTACTTC	CASSLGGGENEQYF
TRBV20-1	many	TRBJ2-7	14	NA	TGCAGTGCAAAGGCGCTTACAGGGCCTGGCGAGCAGTACTTC	CSAKALTGPGEQYF
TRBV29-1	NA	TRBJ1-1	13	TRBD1	TGCAGCGTTTCGACAGGGGGTGGAACTGAAGCTTTCTTT	CSVSTGGGTEAFF
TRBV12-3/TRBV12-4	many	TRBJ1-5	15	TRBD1	TGTGCCAGCAGTCCGACAGGGGGCCGCAATCAGCCCCAGCATTTT	CASSPTGGRNQPQHF
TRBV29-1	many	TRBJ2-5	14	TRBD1	TGCAGCGCGACCCAGGGGGTGGATAGTGCGACCCAGTACTTC	CSATQGVDSATQYF
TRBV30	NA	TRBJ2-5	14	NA	TGTGCCTGGAGTGTACGCAGGGGCGGAGAGACCCAGTACTTC	CAWSVRRGGETQYF
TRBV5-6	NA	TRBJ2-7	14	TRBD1	TGTGCCAGCCGTCACGGACAGGGGTCCTACGAGCAGTACTTC	CASRHGQGSYEQYF
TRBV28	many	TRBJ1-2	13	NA	TGTGCCTGCCACGGGGGTTTAGCCTATGGCTACACCTTC	CACHGGLAYGYTF
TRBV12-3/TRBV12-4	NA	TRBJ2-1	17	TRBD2	TGTGCCAGCAGTCCGAGACTAGCGGGAGGGCGGATGAATGAGCAGTTCTTC	CASSPRLAGGRMNEQFF
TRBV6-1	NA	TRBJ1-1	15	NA	TGTGCCAGCAGTCGACAGTCCCTGATGAACACTGAAGCTTTCTTT	CASSRQSLMNTEAFF
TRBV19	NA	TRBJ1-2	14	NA	TGTGCCAGTACCAGCACGACAACGGCGGATGGCTACACCTTC	CASTSTTTADGYTF
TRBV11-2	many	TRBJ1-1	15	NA	TGTGCCAGCAGCTTCGGGGGCACCCCAAACACTGAAGCTTTCTTT	CASSFGGTPNTEAFF
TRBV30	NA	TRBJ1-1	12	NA	TGTGCCTGGAGTGATGTTATCGGGGCCGCTTTCTTT	CAWSDVIGAAFF
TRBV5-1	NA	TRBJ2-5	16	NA	TGCGCCAGCAGCTTGCTCGAGTTAGACAGCAAAGAGACCCAGTACTTC	CASSLLELDSKETQYF
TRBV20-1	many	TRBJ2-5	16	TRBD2	TGCAGTGCCCCCCGACTAGAGGCGGGAGGATCCGAGACCCAGTACTTC	CSAPRLEAGGSETQYF
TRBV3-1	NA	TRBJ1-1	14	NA	TGTGCCAGCAGCCCGCCTTGGGGGGGGTCTGAAGCTTTCTTT	CASSPPWGGSEAFF
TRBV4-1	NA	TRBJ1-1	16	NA	TGCGCCAGCAGCCAAGAGAGCGGAGACCGTAACACTGAAGCTTTCTTT	CASSQESGDRNTEAFF
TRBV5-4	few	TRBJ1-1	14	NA	TGTGCCAGCAGCCAACGGGGAGGGGCGACTGAAGCTTTCTTT	CASSQRGGATEAFF
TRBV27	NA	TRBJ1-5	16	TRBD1	TGTGCCAGCAGTCCCTGGTCAGGGGGCCTCGGTCAGCCCCAGCATTTT	CASSPWSGGLGQPQHF
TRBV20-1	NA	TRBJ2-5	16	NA	TGCAGTGCTAGCGAGCAATTTAGCCAGTATCAAGAGACCCAGTACTTC	CSASEQFSQYQETQYF
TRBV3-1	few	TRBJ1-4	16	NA	TGTGCCAGCAGCCTGACGGACAGCCCAACTAATGAAAAACTGTTTTTT	CASSLTDSPTNEKLFF
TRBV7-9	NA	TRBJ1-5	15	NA	TGTGCCAGCAGCAGAGGGACGGTTAGCAATCAGCCCCAGCATTTT	CASSRGTVSNQPQHF
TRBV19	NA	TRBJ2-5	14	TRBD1	TGTGCCAGTAGTACGGGACAGCTCCAAGAGACCCAGTACTTC	CASSTGQLQETQYF